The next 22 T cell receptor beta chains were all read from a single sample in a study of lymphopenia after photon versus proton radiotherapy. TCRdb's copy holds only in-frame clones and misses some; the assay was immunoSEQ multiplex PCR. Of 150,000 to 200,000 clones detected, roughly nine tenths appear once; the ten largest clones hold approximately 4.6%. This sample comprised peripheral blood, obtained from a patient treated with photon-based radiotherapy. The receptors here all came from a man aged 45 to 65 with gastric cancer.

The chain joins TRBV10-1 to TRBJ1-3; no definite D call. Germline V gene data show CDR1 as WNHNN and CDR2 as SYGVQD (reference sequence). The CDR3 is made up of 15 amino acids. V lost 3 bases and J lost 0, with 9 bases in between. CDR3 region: CASSDGRVSGNTIYF. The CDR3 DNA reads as TGCGCCAGCAGTGACGGGAGGGTCTCTGGAAACACCATATATTTT.

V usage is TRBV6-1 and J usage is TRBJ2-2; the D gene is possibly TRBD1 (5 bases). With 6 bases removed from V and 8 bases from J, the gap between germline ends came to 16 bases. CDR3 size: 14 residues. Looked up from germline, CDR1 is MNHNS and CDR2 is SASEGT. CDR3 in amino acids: CASRTGPPGGELFF. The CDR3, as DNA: TGTGCCAGCAGGACCGGGCCCCCAGGGGGGGAGCTGTTTTTT.

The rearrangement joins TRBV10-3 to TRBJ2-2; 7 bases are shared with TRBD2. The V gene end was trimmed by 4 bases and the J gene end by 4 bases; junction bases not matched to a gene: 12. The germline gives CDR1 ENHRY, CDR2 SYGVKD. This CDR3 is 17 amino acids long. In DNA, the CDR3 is TGTGCCATCAGTGGCGCGGGGGTTAGCCGGACCACCGGGGAGCTGTTTTTT. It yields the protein CAISGAGVSRTTGELFF.

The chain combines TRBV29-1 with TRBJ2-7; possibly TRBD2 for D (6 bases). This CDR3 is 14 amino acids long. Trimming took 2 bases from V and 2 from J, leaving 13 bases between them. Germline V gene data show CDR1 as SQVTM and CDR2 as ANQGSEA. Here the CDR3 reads CSVERAGSPYEQYF. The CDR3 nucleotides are TGCAGCGTTGAACGGGCCGGGAGCCCCTACGAGCAGTACTTC.

The CDR3 loop reads CASSLGSASGNTIYF. CDR3 bases: TGTGCCAGCAGCTTGGGGTCAGCCTCTGGAAACACCATATATTTT. The chain links TRBV5-4 to TRBJ1-3; D is unresolved. Trimming took 0 bases from V and 0 from J, leaving 7 bases between them. Germline V gene data show CDR1 as SGHNT and CDR2 as YYREEE (reference sequence). CDR3 size: 15 residues.

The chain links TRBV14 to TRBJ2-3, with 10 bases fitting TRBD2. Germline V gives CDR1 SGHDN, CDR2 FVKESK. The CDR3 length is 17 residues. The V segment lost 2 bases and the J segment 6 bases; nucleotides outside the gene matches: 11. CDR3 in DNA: TGTGCCAGCAGCCAATTGTTACTAGCGGGACCTGCGGATACGCAGTATTTT. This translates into CASSQLLLAGPADTQYF.

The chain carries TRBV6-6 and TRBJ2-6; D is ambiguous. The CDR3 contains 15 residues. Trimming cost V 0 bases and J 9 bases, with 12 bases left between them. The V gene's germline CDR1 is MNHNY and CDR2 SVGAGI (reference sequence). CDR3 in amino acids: CASSYSHDDGNVLTF. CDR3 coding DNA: TGTGCCAGCAGTTACTCGCATGATGACGGCAACGTCCTGACTTTC.

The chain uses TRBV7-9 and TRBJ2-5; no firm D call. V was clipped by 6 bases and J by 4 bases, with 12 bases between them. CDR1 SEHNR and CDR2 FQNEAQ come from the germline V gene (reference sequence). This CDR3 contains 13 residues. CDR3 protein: CASSRTVGETQYF. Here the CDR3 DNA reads TGTGCCAGCAGTCGGACGGTCGGAGAGACCCAGTACTTC.

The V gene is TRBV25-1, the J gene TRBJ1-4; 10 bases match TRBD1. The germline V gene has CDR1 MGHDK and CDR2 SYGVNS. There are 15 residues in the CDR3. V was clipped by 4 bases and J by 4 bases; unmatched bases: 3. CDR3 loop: CASSVTGGLNEKLFF. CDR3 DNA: TGTGCCAGCAGTGTGACAGGGGGCCTTAATGAAAAACTGTTTTTT.

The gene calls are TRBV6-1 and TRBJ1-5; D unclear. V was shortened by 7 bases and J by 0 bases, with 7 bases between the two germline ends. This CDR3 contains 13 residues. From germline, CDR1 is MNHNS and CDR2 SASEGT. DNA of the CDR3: TGTGCCAGCACCCTCACTAGCAATCAGCCCCAGCATTTT. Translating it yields CASTLTSNQPQHF.

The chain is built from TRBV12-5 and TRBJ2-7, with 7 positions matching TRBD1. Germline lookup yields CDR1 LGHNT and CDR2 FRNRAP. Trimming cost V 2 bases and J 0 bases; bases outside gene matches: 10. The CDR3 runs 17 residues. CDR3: CASGLLTTGVPSYEQYF. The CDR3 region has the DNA TGTGCTAGTGGTTTGCTTACCACAGGGGTTCCCTCCTACGAGCAGTACTTC.

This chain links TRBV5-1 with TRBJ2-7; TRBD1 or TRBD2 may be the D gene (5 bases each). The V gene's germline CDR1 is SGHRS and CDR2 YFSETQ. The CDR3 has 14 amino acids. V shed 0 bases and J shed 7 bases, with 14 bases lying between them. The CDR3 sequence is CASSLVPGTGEQYF. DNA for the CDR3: TGCGCCAGCAGCTTGGTGCCGGGGACGGGGGAGCAGTACTTC.

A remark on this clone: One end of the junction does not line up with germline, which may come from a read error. The CDR3 coding sequence is TGTGCCAGTAGTATTGGGGTCCTAGCGGGAGTACGTACCGGGGAGCTGTTTTTC. Its translation: CASSIGVLAGVRTGELFF. V and J are TRBV19 and TRBJ2-2; 10 bases agree with TRBD2. Germline CDR1 and CDR2: LNHDA and SQIVND (reference sequence). The CDR3 is 18 amino acids.

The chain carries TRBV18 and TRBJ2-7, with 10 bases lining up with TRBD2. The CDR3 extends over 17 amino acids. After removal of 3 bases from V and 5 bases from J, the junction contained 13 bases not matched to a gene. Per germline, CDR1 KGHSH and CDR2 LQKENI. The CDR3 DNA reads TGTGCCAGCTCACCCCTTATCGCTAGCGGGAGAAAGGACGAGCAGTACTTC. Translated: CASSPLIASGRKDEQYF. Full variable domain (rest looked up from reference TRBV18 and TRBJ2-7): NAGVMQNPRHLVRRRGQEARLRCSPMKGHSHVYWYRQLPEEGLKFMVYLQKENIIDESGMPKERFSAEFPKEGPSILRIQQVVRGDSAAYFCASSPLIASGRKDEQYFGPGTRLTVT.

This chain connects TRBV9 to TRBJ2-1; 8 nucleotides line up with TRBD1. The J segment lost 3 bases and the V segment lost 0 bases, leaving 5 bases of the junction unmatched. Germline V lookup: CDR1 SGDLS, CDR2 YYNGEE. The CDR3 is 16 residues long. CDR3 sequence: CASSVVGQGIYNEQFF. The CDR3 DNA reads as TGTGCCAGCAGCGTAGTTGGACAGGGTATCTACAATGAGCAGTTCTTC.

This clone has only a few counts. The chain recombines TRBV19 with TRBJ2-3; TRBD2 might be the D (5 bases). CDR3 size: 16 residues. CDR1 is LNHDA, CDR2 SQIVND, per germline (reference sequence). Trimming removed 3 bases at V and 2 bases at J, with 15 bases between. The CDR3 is CASSIQSGLNTDTQYF. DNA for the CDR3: TGTGCCAGTAGTATCCAATCCGGACTTAACACAGATACGCAGTATTTT.

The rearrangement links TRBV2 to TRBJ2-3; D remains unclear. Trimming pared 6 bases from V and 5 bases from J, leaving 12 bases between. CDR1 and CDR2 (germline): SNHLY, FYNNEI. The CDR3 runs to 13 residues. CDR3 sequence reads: CASSPTGGDTQYF. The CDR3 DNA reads TGTGCCAGCAGCCCCACGGGTGGAGATACGCAGTATTTT.

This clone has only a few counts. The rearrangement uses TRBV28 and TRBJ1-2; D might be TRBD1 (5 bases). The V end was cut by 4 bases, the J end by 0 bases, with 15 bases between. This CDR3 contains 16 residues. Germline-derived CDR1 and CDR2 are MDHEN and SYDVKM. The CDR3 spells CASSSGTATPNYGYTF. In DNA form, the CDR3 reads TGTGCCAGCAGTTCCGGGACGGCCACTCCTAACTATGGCTACACCTTC.

The CDR3 DNA is TGTGCCAGCAGCTTAGGGCAGCTTAATGAAAAACTGTTTTTT. Its translation is CASSLGQLNEKLFF. This chain joins TRBV7-9 and TRBJ1-4, with D unclear. Trimming shortened V by 1 base and J by 4 bases, and 7 bases separated the two germline ends. The CDR3 length is 14 residues. Germline CDR1 reads SEHNR; CDR2 reads FQNEAQ (reference sequence).

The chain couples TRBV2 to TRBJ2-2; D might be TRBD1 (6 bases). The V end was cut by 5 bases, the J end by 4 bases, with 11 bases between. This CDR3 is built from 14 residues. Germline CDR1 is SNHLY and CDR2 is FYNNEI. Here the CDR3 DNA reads TGTGCCAGCAGTCCTCAGGGGAGCACCGGGGAGCTGTTTTTT. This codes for CASSPQGSTGELFF.

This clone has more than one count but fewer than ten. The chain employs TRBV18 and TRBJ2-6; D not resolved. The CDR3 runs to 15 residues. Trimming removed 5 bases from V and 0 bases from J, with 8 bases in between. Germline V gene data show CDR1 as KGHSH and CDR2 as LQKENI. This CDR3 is CASSVFASGANVLTF. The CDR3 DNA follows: TGTGCCAGCTCAGTTTTTGCCTCTGGGGCCAACGTCCTGACTTTC.

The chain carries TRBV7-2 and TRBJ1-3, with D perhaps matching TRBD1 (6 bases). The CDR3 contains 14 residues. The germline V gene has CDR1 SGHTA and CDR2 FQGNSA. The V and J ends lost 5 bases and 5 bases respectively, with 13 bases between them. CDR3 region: CASSVGGGRNTIYF. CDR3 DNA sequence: TGTGCCAGCAGCGTAGGGGGTGGGAGAAACACCATATATTTT.